These 8 T cell receptor beta chains share one sample of origin, sequenced in a study of T cell responses to AZD1222 COVID-19 vaccine. The method was immunoSEQ multiplex PCR; TCRdb's version includes in-frame clones alone and lacks a portion of them. Among 100,000 to 150,000 clones listed, 90% were seen once. Material: peripheral blood, obtained on day 0 of MenACWY control vaccination. These receptors all stem from an adult in good health.

This sequence joins TRBV7-9 and TRBJ2-7, with 9 bases matching TRBD2. The germline V gene has CDR1 SEHNR and CDR2 FQNEAQ (reference sequence). This CDR3 spans 14 amino acids. J lost 5 bases, V lost 3 bases, and 5 bases had no gene match. The CDR3, as DNA: TGTGCCAGCAGCTTCCCTAGCGGGAATAACGAGCAGTACTTC. It is translated as CASSFPSGNNEQYF.

The V call is TRBV5-6, the J call TRBJ2-3; D possibly corresponds to TRBD1 (6 bases). The germline gives CDR1 SGHDT, CDR2 YYEEEE. Trimming took 3 bases from V and 2 from J, leaving 13 bases between them. There are 15 residues in the CDR3. The CDR3 coding sequence is TGTGCCAGCAGCTCCCGGCAGGGGTACACAGATACGCAGTATTTT. Protein: CASSSRQGYTDTQYF.

This clone was found once. The chain couples TRBV29-1 to TRBJ2-7; D remains unclear. The CDR3 contains 11 residues. V gave up 0 bases and J gave up 5 bases, with 5 bases separating them. Germline V gene sequence: CDR1 SQVTM, CDR2 ANQGSEA. CDR3 coding DNA: TGCAGCGTTGAAGATCGCCACGAGCAGTACTTC. Its translation: CSVEDRHEQYF.

The chain employs TRBV28 and TRBJ2-7, with a weak D call TRBD1 (6 bases). Trimming removed 6 bases from V and 0 bases from J, with 12 bases in between. CDR1 and CDR2 (germline): MDHEN, SYDVKM. The CDR3 sequence is 14 residues long. The CDR3 region has the DNA TGTGCCAGCAGAAGGCAGGGGAGCTCCTACGAGCAGTACGTC. Translated: CASRRQGSSYEQYV.

This clone was counted once. The gene calls are TRBV28 and TRBJ1-5, with 9 nucleotides matching TRBD1. Germline assignment: CDR1 MDHEN and CDR2 SYDVKM. J was trimmed by 1 base and V by 4 bases; bases with no gene match: 2. This CDR3 comprises 15 residues. The CDR3 bases are TGTGCCAGCAGTTCGACAGGGGGAAGCAATCAGCCCCAGCATTTT. Amino acid sequence: CASSSTGGSNQPQHF.

This rearrangement joins TRBV10-2 to TRBJ2-1; the D is unclear. Germline V gene lookup returns CDR1 WSHSY and CDR2 SAAADI. There are 15 residues in the CDR3. V was cut by 2 bases and J by 0 bases, with 8 bases left in between. In DNA, the CDR3 is TGCGCCAGCAGTGAGGGCTCTAGCTCCTACAATGAGCAGTTCTTC. As protein: CASSEGSSSYNEQFF.

This rearrangement joins TRBV18 to TRBJ1-6; D not resolved. V lost 2 bases and J lost 3, with 11 bases in between. This CDR3 comprises 16 residues. CDR1 is KGHSH, CDR2 LQKENI, per germline. CDR3 amino acids: CASSPMSPGYNSPLHF. The DNA for the CDR3 is TGTGCCAGCTCACCAATGTCGCCCGGCTATAATTCACCCCTCCACTTT.

The V call is TRBV7-3, the J call TRBJ2-7; D is possibly TRBD2 (6 bases). The CDR3 totals 14 residues. Trimming removed 5 bases at V and 7 bases at J, with 18 bases between. Per germline, CDR1 SGHTA and CDR2 FQGTGA. The CDR3 DNA follows: TGTGCCAGCAGCCAGGGACTGAATACGGGTGAGCAGTACTTC. Its protein product is CASSQGLNTGEQYF. Looking up the rest from reference TRBV7-3 and TRBJ2-7 gives the full variable domain: GAGVSQTPSNKVTEKGKYVELRCDPISGHTALYWYRQSLGQGPEFLIYFQGTGAADDSGLPNDRFFAVRPEGSVSTLKIQRTERGDSAVYLCASSQGLNTGEQYFGPGTRLTVT.